A single sample gave rise to the 8 T cell receptor beta chains below, sequenced in a study of T cell changes during pregnancy in multiple sclerosis. Measured with immunoSEQ multiplex PCR; TCRdb has only the in-frame clones, and not every one. The sample has about 51,000 clones; 85% to 95% are singletons. Sequences were derived from peripheral blood, sampled in the second trimester of pregnancy. The receptors come from a female donor with multiple sclerosis, enrolled in a pregnancy study.

The chain employs TRBV14 and TRBJ2-3; 14 positions match TRBD2. The CDR3 contains 18 residues. Germline CDR1 SGHDN, CDR2 FVKESK. Trimming cost V 4 bases and J 6 bases; bases outside gene matches: 12. CDR3 residues: CASSPSGLAGGQGDTQYF. The DNA for the CDR3 is TGTGCCAGCAGCCCTTCTGGACTAGCGGGAGGTCAGGGCGATACGCAGTATTTT.

This rearrangement joins TRBV12-5 to TRBJ2-1; TRBD2 matches 9 bases. V shed 1 base and J 4 bases; nucleotides not matched to a gene: 8. This CDR3 is built from 17 residues. Germline V gives CDR1 LGHNT, CDR2 FRNRAP. The CDR3 loop reads CASGLAPRLAGYNEQFF. As DNA, the CDR3 is TGTGCTAGTGGTTTGGCCCCTCGGCTAGCGGGGTACAATGAGCAGTTCTTC.

The genes are TRBV6-6 and TRBJ2-7; D may be TRBD1 (5 bases). The CDR3 runs 13 residues. V lost 2 bases, J lost 3 bases, and 8 bases lay in between. Germline V CDR1 and CDR2: MNHNY, SVGAGI (reference sequence). The CDR3 region is CASSYIDSYEQYF. The DNA of the CDR3 is TGTGCCAGCAGTTACATCGACAGCTACGAGCAGTACTTC.

This clone was detected a few times. The V and J genes are TRBV11-3 and TRBJ2-7, with unresolved D. The V gene's germline CDR1 is SGHNT and CDR2 YENEEA. The V and J ends lost 8 bases and 0 bases respectively, with 8 bases between them. CDR3 length: 12 residues. The DNA for the CDR3 is TGTGCCAGCGAGGTTAACTCCTACGAGCAGTACTTC. As protein: CASEVNSYEQYF.

This clone was seen once. The chain couples TRBV7-2 to TRBJ1-5, with D hard to call. Germline CDR1 reads SGHTA; CDR2 reads FQGNSA. The V gene lost 5 bases and the J gene lost 2 bases, with 7 bases spanning the gap. This CDR3 has 13 residues. Here the CDR3 DNA reads TGTGCCAGCAGCCTTCGGGGCAATCAGCCCCAGCATTTT. Translated, it gives CASSLRGNQPQHF.

This sequence joins TRBV7-3 and TRBJ2-2, with 8 positions matching TRBD2. The CDR3 is 15 residues long. Germline V gene lookup returns CDR1 SGHTA and CDR2 FQGTGA. Trimming removed 0 bases from V and 4 bases from J; junction bases left unmatched: 1. The CDR3 region is CASSLTSGITGELFF. The CDR3 DNA follows: TGTGCCAGCAGCTTAACTAGCGGGATCACCGGGGAGCTGTTTTTT.

This chain connects TRBV5-6 to TRBJ1-2; D remains unclear. V shed 1 base and J shed 2 bases, with 6 bases lying between them. The germline gives CDR1 SGHDT, CDR2 YYEEEE. The CDR3 covers 13 residues. CDR3 in DNA: TGTGCCAGCAGCTTGATCACAAACTATGGCTACACCTTC. Protein product: CASSLITNYGYTF.

This sequence joins TRBV4-2 and TRBJ2-3; 11 nucleotides line up with TRBD1. Germline assignment: CDR1 LGHNA and CDR2 YNFKEQ. V lost 4 bases and J lost 3; bases outside the gene matches: 6. The length of the CDR3 is 16 residues. The CDR3 nucleotides read TGTGCCAGCAGCCGAACCGGGACAGGGGGGACAGATACGCAGTATTTT. This translates into CASSRTGTGGTDTQYF.